One and the same sample provided the 25 T cell receptor beta chains below, sequenced in a study of human T cells and chemical hapten exposure. In TCRdb, the RACE reads were re-called with MiXCR into one record per CDR3 protein. The top ten clones hold approximately 8.9% of a sample with around 300,000 distinct CDR3 sequences, 5.5% to 8% of them seen once. Time point of the sample: patch test 1, 2 weeks after DPC sensitization. Treatment described: therapeutic diphenylcyclopropenone sensitization with weekly scalp DPC. The material was whole blood, obtained in connection with sensitization to the hapten diphenylcyclopropenone (DPC). These TCRs come from a woman under 30 with alopecia areata. Some clones in this sample may be carry-over from other donors' samples.

The chain recombines TRBV13 with TRBJ1-6; D call uncertain. CDR1 and CDR2 (germline): PRHDT, FYEKMQ (reference sequence). This CDR3 region has 14 residues. With 5 bases removed from V and 11 bases from J, the gap between germline ends came to 16 bases. The CDR3 DNA is TGTGCCAGCAGCCGAGGACGGCCAGCGCCACCCCTCCACTTT. As protein: CASSRGRPAPPLHF.

This clonotype was detected only a few times. An end of the junction does not agree with germline; a read error may underlie this. The V and J genes are TRBV5-1 and TRBJ2-5; D might be TRBD1 or TRBD2, each matching 5 bases. Germline CDR1 reads SGHRS; CDR2 reads YFSETQ. This CDR3 comprises 13 residues. The CDR3 DNA reads as TGCGCCAGCAGCTTTACGGGGCAAGAGGCCCAGTACTTC. Protein: CASSFTGQEAQYF.

In DNA, the CDR3 is TGTGCCAGCAGCTCGGGACTTACCAGCTATGGCTACACCTTC. It is translated as CASSSGLTSYGYTF. This sequence joins TRBV5-5 and TRBJ1-2; D might be TRBD1 (5 bases). The CDR3 sequence is 14 residues long. Deletions cut 3 bases from V and 4 bases from J, with 13 bases between. Germline CDR1 reads SGHKS; CDR2 reads YYEKEE (reference sequence).

This clonotype came up many times. The chain recombines TRBV9 with TRBJ2-1; D gene ambiguous. The CDR3 runs 17 residues. V was shortened by 4 bases and J by 0 bases, with 17 bases between the two germline ends. Germline-derived CDR1 and CDR2 are SGDLS and YYNGEE. As DNA, the CDR3 is TGTGCCAGCAGCTTACACCCGGGTCCCAGCTCCTACAATGAGCAGTTCTTC. It is translated as CASSLHPGPSSYNEQFF.

This clonotype showed up many times. V usage is TRBV3-1 and J usage is TRBJ1-3; D is unresolved. CDR1 is LGHDT, CDR2 YNNKEL, per germline (reference sequence). The CDR3 has 14 amino acids. The V gene lost 2 bases and the J gene lost 0 bases, with 5 bases spanning the gap. This CDR3 is CASSQTSSGNTIYF. As DNA, the CDR3 is TGTGCCAGCAGCCAAACAAGCTCTGGAAACACCATATATTTT.

This clonotype was counted only a few times. The J gene is TRBJ2-1, the V gene TRBV9; TRBD2 matches at 8 bases. V lost 0 bases, J lost 2 bases, and 4 bases stayed unmatched. The CDR3 has 16 residues. From germline, CDR1 is SGDLS and CDR2 YYNGEE. The CDR3 sequence is CASSVATSGAYNEQFF. The CDR3 bases are TGTGCCAGCAGCGTAGCTACTAGCGGCGCCTACAATGAGCAGTTCTTC.

The table lists this clonotype with a few counts. The chain employs TRBV6-6 and TRBJ1-4; weak D call: TRBD1 (5 bases). V shed 2 bases and J shed 11 bases, with 15 bases lying between them. CDR3 size: 14 residues. Germline assignment: CDR1 MNHNY and CDR2 SVGAGI (reference sequence). This CDR3 is CASSYGAGREKLFF. DNA of the CDR3: TGTGCCAGCAGTTACGGGGCAGGGCGGGAGAAACTGTTTTTT.

This clonotype was observed at least ten times. The rearrangement links TRBV5-1 to TRBJ2-7; TRBD1 aligns across 7 bases. Germline V gene lookup returns CDR1 SGHRS and CDR2 YFSETQ. This CDR3 region has 15 residues. With V trimmed by 2 bases and J by 3 bases, 8 bases remained unmatched. The CDR3 region has the DNA TGCGCCAGCAGCTTTACAGGGGACCGACTCTACGAGCAGTACTTC. It yields the protein CASSFTGDRLYEQYF.

There are many counts of this clonotype. The chain links TRBV12-3 or TRBV12-4 to TRBJ1-5; 8 bases align to TRBD1. Trimming cost V 6 bases and J 4 bases; bases outside gene matches: 11. This CDR3 is 16 amino acids long. Here the CDR3 DNA reads TGTGCCAGCAGGAACCGTGACAGGGGCACTAATCAGCCCCAGCATTTT. Protein sequence: CASRNRDRGTNQPQHF.

V gene TRBV20-1 combines with J gene TRBJ1-2; D is unclear. This CDR3 comprises 15 residues. The V end lost 3 bases, the J end lost 0 bases, and 14 bases lay between the germline ends. The germline gives CDR1 DFQATT, CDR2 SNEGSKA (reference sequence). The CDR3 loop is CSASRGPISNYGYTF. The CDR3 DNA sequence: TGCAGTGCTAGCCGTGGACCCATATCTAACTATGGCTACACCTTC.

This chain joins TRBV20-1 and TRBJ2-3, with D tentatively TRBD1 (5 bases). Trimming stripped 5 bases from V and 4 bases from J, with 13 bases between. Germline V gives CDR1 DFQATT, CDR2 SNEGSKA (reference sequence). CDR3 length: 13 amino acids. The CDR3 loop reads CSAVNPRADTQYF. The CDR3, as DNA: TGCAGTGCTGTAAATCCCAGGGCAGATACGCAGTATTTT.

A few counts support this clonotype. The gene calls are TRBV12-3 or TRBV12-4 and TRBJ1-6, with D possibly TRBD1 on 6 matching bases. V lost 5 bases, J lost 0 bases, and 17 bases lay in between. This CDR3 is 18 amino acids long. CDR3 coding DNA: TGTGCCAGCAGTACGGCAGGGGCCATGAGCTCCTATAATTCACCCCTCCACTTT. Translating it yields CASSTAGAMSSYNSPLHF.

This clonotype was observed a handful of times. This sequence joins TRBV4-2 and TRBJ1-5, with D perhaps TRBD1 (6 bases). The CDR3 runs to 16 residues. The ends were cut back, 2 bases at V and 1 base at J, with 12 bases in the middle. The germline V gene has CDR1 LGHNA and CDR2 YNFKEQ. The CDR3 coding sequence is TGTGCCAGCAGCCAATTTGCAGGGGACAGCAATCAGCCCCAGCATTTT. Amino acid sequence: CASSQFAGDSNQPQHF.

This clonotype showed up many times. This chain's CDR3 is CASSQGGANTGELFF. CDR3 in DNA: TGCGCCAGCAGCCAAGGGGGGGCGAACACCGGGGAGCTGTTTTTT. This chain joins TRBV4-3 and TRBJ2-2; maybe TRBD2 (6 bases). CDR1 LGHNA and CDR2 YSLEER come from the germline V gene. V gave up 1 base and J gave up 0 bases, with 6 bases separating them. The CDR3 spans 15 residues.

In this sample, this clonotype turned up many times. The chain joins TRBV28 to TRBJ2-3; unclear D gene. V was pared by 3 bases and J by 0 bases, with 7 bases between. This CDR3 has 14 amino acids. CDR1 and CDR2 from the germline V gene are MDHEN and SYDVKM. CDR3 amino acids: CASSLGHSTDTQYF. The CDR3 region has the DNA TGTGCCAGCAGTTTGGGTCATAGCACAGATACGCAGTATTTT.

Many counts were recorded for this clonotype. This chain connects TRBV4-1 to TRBJ1-1; a possible D gene is TRBD1 (6 bases). The CDR3 is 16 residues long. Trimming pared 2 bases from V and 0 bases from J, leaving 13 bases between. Germline assignment: CDR1 MGHRA and CDR2 YSYEKL. CDR3 loop: CASSQSGADMNTEAFF. The CDR3 DNA reads TGCGCCAGCAGCCAATCAGGGGCCGACATGAACACTGAAGCTTTCTTT.

Comments on this clonotype: A read error is possible here, since a much larger clone lies one base away. The chain has TRBV12-3 or TRBV12-4 and TRBJ2-2; D ambiguous. This CDR3 has 14 residues. The V gene lost 8 bases and the J gene lost 2 bases, with 12 bases spanning the gap. For the CDR3, the DNA is TGTGCCAGCGCCATGAGTGCTAACACCGGGGAGCTGTTTTTT. Protein: CASAMSANTGELFF.

The rearrangement links TRBV25-1 to TRBJ2-7; D perhaps matches TRBD1 (5 bases). The CDR3 has 13 amino acids. Germline CDR1 and CDR2: MGHDK and SYGVNS. V dropped 7 bases and J dropped 2 bases, with 12 bases sitting between them. The CDR3: CASKAQGTYEQYF. The CDR3 region has the DNA TGTGCCAGCAAAGCCCAGGGAACCTACGAGCAGTACTTC.

The chain recombines TRBV27 with TRBJ1-4; 10 nucleotides align to TRBD1. CDR3 size: 16 residues. Germline V gives CDR1 MNHEY, CDR2 SMNVEV (reference sequence). V shed 3 bases, J shed 6 bases, and the junction held 7 bases outside the gene matches. The chain's CDR3 is CASSFGQGGLDEKLFF. DNA of the CDR3: TGTGCCAGCAGTTTCGGACAGGGGGGGCTGGATGAAAAACTGTTTTTT.

The table lists this clonotype with a few counts. The chain couples TRBV12-3 or TRBV12-4 to TRBJ1-6; D remains unclear. Trimming removed 8 bases from V and 3 bases from J, with 11 bases in between. CDR3 size: 14 residues. The CDR3 bases are TGTGCCAGCCGAGGCGGGGTCTATAATTCACCCCTCCACTTT. Translated, it gives CASRGGVYNSPLHF.

The chain joins TRBV6-4 to TRBJ1-4; 7 bases are shared with TRBD1. The CDR3 covers 16 residues. Germline V gene lookup returns CDR1 MRHNA and CDR2 SNTAGT. Unmatched junction bases numbered 7, after V lost 6 bases and J lost 0 bases. Here the CDR3 DNA reads TGTGCCAGCAGCCCCCGGACAGGCTCAACTAATGAAAAACTGTTTTTT. Translated: CASSPRTGSTNEKLFF.

The chain combines TRBV11-3 with TRBJ2-1, with D unclear. This CDR3 is 13 amino acids long. The germline V gene encodes CDR1 SGHNT and CDR2 YENEEA. V was shortened by 6 bases and J by 9 bases, with 15 bases between the two germline ends. For the CDR3, the DNA is TGTGCCAGCAGTCTGGGTAGCTTCCCTGAGCAGTTCTTC. As protein: CASSLGSFPEQFF.

This clonotype appeared many times. The genes are TRBV9 and TRBJ1-6; the D gene is possibly TRBD1 (5 bases). The germline V gene encodes CDR1 SGDLS and CDR2 YYNGEE. V lost 0 bases, J lost 9 bases, and 10 bases lay in between. The CDR3 loop spans 14 amino acids. CDR3 loop: CASSVEEGLSPLHF. CDR3 coding DNA: TGTGCCAGCAGCGTAGAAGAGGGGCTTTCACCCCTCCACTTT. Filled out from reference TRBV9 and TRBJ1-6, the complete variable domain reads DSGVTQTPKHLITATGQRVTLRCSPRSGDLSVYWYQQSLDQGLQFLIQYYNGEERAKGNILERFSAQQFPDLHSELNLSSLELGDSALYFCASSVEEGLSPLHFGNGTRLTVT.

This rearrangement joins TRBV28 to TRBJ1-5; the match to TRBD1 covers 12 bases. The junction had 7 bases not matched to a gene; V was cut back by 3 bases and J by 7 bases. Germline V gene sequence: CDR1 MDHEN, CDR2 SYDVKM. This CDR3 is 16 amino acids long. CDR3 coding DNA: TGTGCCAGCAGTTTTTGGGGACAGGGGGCCCCCCAGCCCCAGCATTTT. The encoded protein is CASSFWGQGAPQPQHF.

This chain links TRBV6-1 with TRBJ2-7; perhaps TRBD1 as D (6 bases). The V end lost 4 bases, the J end lost 6 bases, and 19 bases lay between the germline ends. Germline loops: CDR1 MNHNS, CDR2 SASEGT. This CDR3 has 15 residues. The CDR3 reads CASSANRVALGEQYF. CDR3 coding DNA: TGTGCCAGCAGTGCAAACAGGGTAGCCTTAGGCGAGCAGTACTTC.